The sample holds many counts of the clone carrying this T cell receptor beta chain. From RNA transcripts, TCR beta CDR3 regions were amplified. A set of HTBI primers served as the primers for a first-round RT-PCR of the TCR CDR3. Each CDR3 protein is one row after TCRdb ran MiXCR on the multiplex PCR reads. The sample lists around 450,000 distinct CDR3 sequences; around a sixth were seen once. This CDR3 region has 14 residues. Germline V lookup: CDR1 SGHAT, CDR2 FQNNGV. The V gene lost 0 bases and the J gene lost 0 bases, with 5 bases spanning the gap. The sample comes from a study of T cells in Graves' hyperthyroidism and ophthalmopathy. Study-level background: Before any treatment, at initial diagnosis, peripheral blood was collected.

Graves' hyperthyroidism was deemed stable absent ophthalmopathy progression within 18 months. The chain has TRBV11-2 and TRBJ1-1; unclear D gene. The source of this sequence is a woman aged 18-29 years with Graves' hyperthyroidism. Input material: blood. The CDR3 coding sequence is TGTGCCAGCAGCTTAGATCCGGTGAACACTGAAGCTTTCTTT. Protein: CASSLDPVNTEAFF.